This T cell receptor beta chain was captured in a study of cytomegalovirus exposure and HLA in healthy donors listed by TCRdb under 2017. About the study as a whole: An earlier analysis of several hundred of the donors reported approximately 300 Gb of sequence data and some 100 million unique TCR beta sequences from some 180 million T cells. An early release covering about 600 HLA-typed donors comprised around 300 gigabases of sequencing data and approximately 85 million unique TCR sequences. Among the approximately 400 genotyped donors, roughly 80% belonged to the genetic ancestry cluster associated with self-reported Caucasian donors. The study aimed to test whether cataloging public T cell receptors could reveal signatures of past pathogen exposure. The study used immunosequencing to profile the T cell repertoires of under 700 subjects and linked those repertoires to cytomegalovirus serostatus. Along with the approximately 700-subject first cohort, a separate validation cohort of over 90 different subjects was used. To predict cytomegalovirus infection status, the study brought together high-throughput TCR immunosequencing, statistical association of individual TCRs with disease status, and machine learning. In a later analysis, previously published TCR beta repertoires from several hundred donors were re-analyzed and high-resolution HLA genotyping was added so that TCR occurrence patterns could be studied. In the later analysis, no new phenotypic data were used to find candidate immune exposures; instead, reliance was placed on TCR beta sequences and their occurrence across donors. To decide whether each TCR beta V gene segment behaved as functional or pseudogenic, an earlier analysis of approximately 620 of the donors relied on high-throughput TCR beta sequencing. Donor age, sex, ethnicity and CMV serostatus were compiled alongside the repertoire data. A later genetic analysis used genome-wide SNP genotypes for about 55% of the 666 donors, treating that subset as a discovery cohort. Every discovery cohort repertoire had been produced on one sequencing platform. HLA typing included class I and class II loci at four-digit resolution. Typing coverage varied by locus: roughly 629-640 donors for A, B, C, DRB1 and DQB1; roughly 520 for DQA1; over 600 for DPA1; approximately 450 for DPB1. Four to six DR-DQ haplotypes were handled as single units for association and clustering, since linkage in the cohort was strong. Among roughly 400 genotyped donors of the cohort, an average of approximately 240,000 unique TCR beta nucleotide sequences was sequenced per donor, of which about 18% were non-productive.

Results the study describes overall, beyond this receptor: The study gave a list of 150 to 200 TCR beta chains associated with cytomegalovirus. V-gene and J-gene trimming of TCR beta chains was associated with a missense DCLRE1C variant in a later genetic analysis, and the association was replicated in an independent cohort. The sequencing pipeline was judged likely to have produced a cluster of highly shared sequence variants as a technical artifact. According to a later analysis, most CMV-associated TCR beta chains appeared to be HLA-restricted, and the HLA associations seemed to be driven largely by CMV exposure. Because the 87-base-pair reads could not distinguish some IMGT-functional V segments, including TRBV6-2 and TRBV6-3, those segments were excluded. Across donors, most TCR sequences were observed very rarely, whereas some public TCRs were present in many individuals. The authors suggested that the approach could potentially be extended to other disease states and immunological phenotypes. CMV serostatus was the only immune exposure information available for the cohort. A later genetic analysis reported fewer N-insertions in productive TCRs among donors in an Asian-associated ancestry cluster than the approximately 700-donor mean. Because counts were too low, 15 to 20 rarely observed V segments, including chromosome 9 orphons, were excluded from the earlier analysis of 500 to 700 of the donors. Only TCR beta chains were sequenced in this cohort, and the absence of alpha or paired-chain data limited detectable features. HLA typing was unavailable for some donors at each locus, so association tests used only the typed subset. In an earlier analysis of fewer than 750 of the donors, most TCR beta V segments were observed in productive rearrangements about 87% or about 30% of the time, broadly matching IMGT annotations. When HLA alleles, especially DR and DQ, strongly co-occurred, attributing TCR associations to individual alleles was difficult. A later analysis found that TCR association rates varied across HLA loci, with DRB1 alleles showing the most associated TCRs and HLA-C alleles the fewest. Correlated functional status among segregating V segments might be attributable to linkage disequilibrium, but an unknown experimental factor could not be ruled out. In vitro tests confirmed that a few of the cytomegalovirus-associated TCR beta chains recognize cytomegalovirus antigens. Cytomegalovirus status was reported to be diagnosed by the classifier with high specificity and sensitivity in both the original and validation cohorts. In a later analysis, HLA-associated TCR beta chains were found to be more clonally expanded and to have lower generation probabilities than equally common non-associated chains. According to a later analysis, parvovirus B19, influenza, CMV and Epstein-Barr virus appeared linked to several top co-occurrence clusters. A later analysis associated around 16,000 TCR beta sequences with specific HLA alleles at a false discovery rate of 0.05. A further reported finding was that TCR beta sequences accurately predicted the HLA-A and HLA-B alleles for most subjects in the first cohort. Presence/absence analyses assumed roughly uniform sequencing depth across donors, an assumption that may not hold.

The library was built by means of the immunoSEQ multiplex PCR assay. The multiplex PCR relied on a mix of 60 forward primers for TCR Vbeta segments and 13 reverse primers for TCR Jbeta segments. The CDR3 region of rearranged TCR beta genes was amplified from genomic DNA with a multiplex PCR assay. Amplified TCR beta libraries were sequenced as 87-base-pair reads on the Illumina HiSeq System. As for the authors' bioinformatics: A later analysis counted 65 million to 90 million unique TCR beta chains across the 666 repertoires, and some 11 million of these chains were shared by at least two donors. Raw reads were error-corrected and collapsed into unique sequences with a nearest-neighbor algorithm that merged closely related sequences to remove PCR and sequencing errors. CDR3 sequences were aligned to IMGT reference sequences to assign V, D and J gene segments. For a sequence to be retained, at least a six-nucleotide match to both a V gene segment and a J gene segment was required. A rearrangement was called productive if the CDR3 had no stop codons and remained in frame with V and J, and every other rearrangement was called non-productive. CDR3 was defined according to IMGT convention as the region running from the second conserved V-encoded cysteine to the conserved J-encoded phenylalanine. Sequences without an unambiguous match to a single V gene segment were excluded from the earlier analysis of about 600 of the donors. An earlier analysis of a few hundred of the donors called V segments functional above 56.7% productive rearrangements and segregating when the between-donor standard deviation exceeded 5%. A statistical classification framework was built to diagnose cytomegalovirus status from the catalog of TCR beta chain sequences. In a later analysis, V and J genes were assigned by comparing TCR nucleotide sequences against IMGT/GENE-DB human TR gene sequences. Using the TCRdist pipeline, a later analysis assigned CDR3 sequences along with most-parsimonious VDJ recombination scenarios. In a later analysis, every TCR beta chain was defined by the combination of its CDR3 amino acid sequence and its V-gene family, and reads without a unique V-gene family were dropped. As a way to deal with suspected cross-contamination and a sequencing artifact, a later analysis dropped under 600 nucleotide sequences that were highly shared and had low generation probability. A later analysis calculated a clonal expansion index for each public chain from normalized within-repertoire ranks of inferred template counts. A later analysis computed generation probabilities with a VDJ recombination model fitted to out-of-frame rearrangements, and checked the results against IGoR. Hypergeometric tests were used in a later analysis to score TCR-TCR, TCR-HLA and TCR-CMV co-occurrence, with a repertoire-size bias correction applied to the TCR pairs. In a later analysis, false discovery rates were estimated by permuting HLA or CMV assignments 20 times. A later analysis grouped co-occurring TCRs with DBSCAN, adding TCRdist sequence similarity when clustering within HLA-allele-positive subsets. For co-occurrence clustering, repertoires with fewer than 30,000 or more than 120,000 public chains were excluded, along with several repertoires with anomalous nucleotide sharing. The source is immuneACCESS, and TCRdb retained only in-frame sequences with V and J called. Part of the clones is not carried over; for the studies checked, unresolved V genes explain less than half of this, and the remainder is unexplained. V and J calls and clone size follow that table, whereas D and trimming were derived from the DNA. The sample table contains fewer than 150,000 clones; only one count was recorded for around 81% of them. Jointly, the top ten make up around 7% of the sample.

Taken from cysteine to phenylalanine, the CDR3 has 12 residues. The CDR3 DNA has 36 bases and is translated from base 1. The germline ends are 7 bases apart after V is trimmed by 3 bases and J by 5 bases. For CDR1 and CDR2, the germline V gene lists SGHTA and FQGNSA. The cohort comprised some 730 healthy bone marrow donors. At the time of sampling, every cohort member was nominally healthy, though immune exposures that went unrecorded were likely present. The donor was CMV seropositive and was included in the group of 250 to 300 seropositive cohort members. Every donor gave a peripheral blood sample, and the peripheral blood mononuclear cells from that sample were used for TCR beta sequencing. Genomic DNA extraction from the blood cell samples was performed with the Qiagen DNeasy Blood Extraction Kit. In this sample, this clone turned up a few times. The target of this receptor is not known. Base qualities were left out, and no much larger clone turns up one base away.

The TCR comes from a man aged 35 to 55 in good health and CMV-seropositive. The chain employs TRBV7-2 and TRBJ1-2; the D gene is possibly TRBD1, with 5 bases matching. Source material: PBMCs. The CDR3 region: CASSLDTYGYTF. The sequence in DNA is TGTGCCAGCAGCTTGGACACATATGGCTACACCTTC.